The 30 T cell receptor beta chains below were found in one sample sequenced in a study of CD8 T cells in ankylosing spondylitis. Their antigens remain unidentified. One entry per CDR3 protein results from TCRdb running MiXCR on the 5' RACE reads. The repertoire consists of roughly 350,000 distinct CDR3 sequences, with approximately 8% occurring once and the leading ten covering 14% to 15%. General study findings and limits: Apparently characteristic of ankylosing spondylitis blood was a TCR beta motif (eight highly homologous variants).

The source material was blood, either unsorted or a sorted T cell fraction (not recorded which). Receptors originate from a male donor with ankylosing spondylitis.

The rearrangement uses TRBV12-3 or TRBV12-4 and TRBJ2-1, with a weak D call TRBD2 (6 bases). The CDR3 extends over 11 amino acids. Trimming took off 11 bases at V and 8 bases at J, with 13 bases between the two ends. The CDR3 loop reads CAGGWGDEQFF. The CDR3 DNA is TGTGCCGGCGGGTGGGGGGATGAGCAGTTCTTC.

CDR3 nucleotide sequence: TGTGCCAGCAGCCAGAGGGGGACCCCGAATTCACCCCTCCACTTT. Translation gives CASSQRGTPNSPLHF. The chain joins TRBV14 to TRBJ1-6, with D perhaps matching TRBD1 (6 bases). Germline CDR1 SGHDN, CDR2 FVKESK. This CDR3 has 15 residues. Trimming stripped 3 bases from V and 7 bases from J, with 13 bases between.

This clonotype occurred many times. The DNA for the CDR3 is TGCAGTGCTAGAGATCAGAGACAGGGGGTTTATGGCTACACCTTC. Translation: CSARDQRQGVYGYTF. J is TRBJ1-2 and V is TRBV20-1, with 9 bases matching TRBD1. Trimming at V came to 0 bases and at J to 5 bases, leaving 7 bases not matched to a gene. CDR1 is DFQATT and CDR2 is SNEGSKA in the germline V gene (reference sequence). This CDR3 region has 15 residues.

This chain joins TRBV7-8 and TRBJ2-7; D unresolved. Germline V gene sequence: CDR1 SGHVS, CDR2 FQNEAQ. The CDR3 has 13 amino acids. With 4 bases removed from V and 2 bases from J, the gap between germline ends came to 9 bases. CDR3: CASSSHGAYEQYF. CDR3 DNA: TGTGCCAGCAGCTCCCATGGGGCCTACGAGCAGTACTTC. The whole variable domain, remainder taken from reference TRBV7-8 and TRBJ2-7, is GAGVSQSPRYKVAKRGQDVALRCDPISGHVSLFWYQQALGQGPEFLTYFQNEAQLDKSGLPSDRFFAERPEGSVSTLKIQRTQQEDSAVYLCASSSHGAYEQYFGPGTRLTVT.

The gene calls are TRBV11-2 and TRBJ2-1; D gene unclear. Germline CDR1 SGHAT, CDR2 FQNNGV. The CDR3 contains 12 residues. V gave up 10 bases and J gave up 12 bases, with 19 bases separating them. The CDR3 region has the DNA TGTGCCATCGAGAGCGTCTGGAAGAGGCAGTTCTTC. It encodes CAIESVWKRQFF.

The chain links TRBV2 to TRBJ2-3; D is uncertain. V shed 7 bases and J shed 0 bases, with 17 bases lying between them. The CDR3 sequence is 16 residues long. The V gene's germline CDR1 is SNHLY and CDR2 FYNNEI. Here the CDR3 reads CASTASSVLSTDTQYF. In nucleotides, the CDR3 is TGTGCCAGCACGGCGAGCAGTGTATTAAGCACAGATACGCAGTATTTT. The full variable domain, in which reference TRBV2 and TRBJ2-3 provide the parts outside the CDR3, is EPEVTQTPSHQVTQMGQEVILRCVPISNHLYFYWYRQILGQKVEFLVSFYNNEISEKSEIFDDQFSVERPDGSNFTLKIRSTKLEDSAMYFCASTASSVLSTDTQYFGPGTRLTVL.

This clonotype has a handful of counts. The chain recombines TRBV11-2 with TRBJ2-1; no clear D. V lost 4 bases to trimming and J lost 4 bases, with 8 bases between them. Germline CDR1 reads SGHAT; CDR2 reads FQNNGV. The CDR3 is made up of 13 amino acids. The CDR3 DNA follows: TGTGCCAGCAGCTGGGGAATTTACAATGAGCAGTTCTTC. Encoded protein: CASSWGIYNEQFF. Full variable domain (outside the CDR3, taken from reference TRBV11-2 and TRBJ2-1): EAGVAQSPRYKIIEKRQSVAFWCNPISGHATLYWYQQILGQGPKLLIQFQNNGVVDDSQLPKDRFSAERLKGVDSTLKIQPAKLEDSAVYLCASSWGIYNEQFFGPGTRLTVL.

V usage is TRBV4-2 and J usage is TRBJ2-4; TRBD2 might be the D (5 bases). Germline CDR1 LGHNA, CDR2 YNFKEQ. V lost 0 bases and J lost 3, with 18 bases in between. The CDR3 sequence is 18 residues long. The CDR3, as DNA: TGTGCCAGCAGCCAAGAACCCGAAGGTAGCGAGGGCAAAAACATTCAGTACTTC. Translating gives CASSQEPEGSEGKNIQYF.

CDR3 region: CASRGSRNTEAFF. CDR3 DNA: TGTGCCAGTCGGGGGTCACGGAACACTGAAGCTTTCTTT. The J gene is TRBJ1-1, the V gene TRBV7-9; tentative D call: TRBD1 (5 bases). Per germline, CDR1 SEHNR and CDR2 FQNEAQ (reference sequence). This CDR3 region has 13 residues. The V gene lost 9 bases and the J gene lost 1 base, with 12 bases spanning the gap.

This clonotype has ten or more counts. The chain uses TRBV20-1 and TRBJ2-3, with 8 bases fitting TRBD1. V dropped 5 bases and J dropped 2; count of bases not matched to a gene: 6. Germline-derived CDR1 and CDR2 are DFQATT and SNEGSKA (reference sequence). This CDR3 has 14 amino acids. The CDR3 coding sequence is TGCAGTGCTCACAACAGGGGGTACACAGATACGCAGTATTTT. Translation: CSAHNRGYTDTQYF.

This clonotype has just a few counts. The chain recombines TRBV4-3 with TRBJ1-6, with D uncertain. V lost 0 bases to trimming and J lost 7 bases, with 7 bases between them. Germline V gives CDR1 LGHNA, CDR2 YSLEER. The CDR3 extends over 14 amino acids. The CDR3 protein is CASSQERVNSPLHF. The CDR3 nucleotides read TGCGCCAGCAGCCAAGAACGAGTCAATTCACCCCTCCACTTT.

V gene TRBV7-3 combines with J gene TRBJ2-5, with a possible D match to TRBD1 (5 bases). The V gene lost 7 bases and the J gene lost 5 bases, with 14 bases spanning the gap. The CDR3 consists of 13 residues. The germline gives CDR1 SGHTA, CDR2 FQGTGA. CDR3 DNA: TGTGCCAGCACCACCGCCCAGGGCGAGACCCAGTACTTC. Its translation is CASTTAQGETQYF.

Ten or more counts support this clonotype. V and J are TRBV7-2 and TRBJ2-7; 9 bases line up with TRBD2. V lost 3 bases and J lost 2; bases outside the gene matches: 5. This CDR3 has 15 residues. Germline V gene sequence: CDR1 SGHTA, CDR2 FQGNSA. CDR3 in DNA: TGTGCCAGCAGCTTCTTAGCGGGGGAAGCCTACGAGCAGTACTTC. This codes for CASSFLAGEAYEQYF.

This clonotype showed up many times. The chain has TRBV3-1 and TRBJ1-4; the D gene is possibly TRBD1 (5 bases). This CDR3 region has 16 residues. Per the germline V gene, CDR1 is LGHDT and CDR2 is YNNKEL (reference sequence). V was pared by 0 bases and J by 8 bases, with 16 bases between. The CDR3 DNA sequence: TGTGCCAGCAGCCAAGATAGCTGGGGACCTGGGGAAAAACTGTTTTTT. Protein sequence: CASSQDSWGPGEKLFF.

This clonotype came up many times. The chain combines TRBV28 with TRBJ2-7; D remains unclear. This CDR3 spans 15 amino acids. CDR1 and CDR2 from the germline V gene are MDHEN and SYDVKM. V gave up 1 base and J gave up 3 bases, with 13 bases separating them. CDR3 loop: CASSLSVGQLYEQYF. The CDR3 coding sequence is TGTGCCAGCAGTTTATCGGTCGGCCAGCTCTACGAGCAGTACTTC. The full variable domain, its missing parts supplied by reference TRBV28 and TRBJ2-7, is DVKVTQSSRYLVKRTGEKVFLECVQDMDHENMFWYRQDPGLGLRLIYFSYDVKMKEKGDIPEGYSVSREKKERFSLILESASTNQTSMYLCASSLSVGQLYEQYFGPGTRLTVT.

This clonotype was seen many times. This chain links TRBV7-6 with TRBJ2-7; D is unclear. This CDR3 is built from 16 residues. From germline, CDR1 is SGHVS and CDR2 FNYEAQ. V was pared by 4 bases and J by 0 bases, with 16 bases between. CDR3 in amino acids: CASSSKKVPYSYEQYF. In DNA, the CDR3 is TGTGCCAGCAGCTCAAAAAAGGTCCCCTACTCCTACGAGCAGTACTTC. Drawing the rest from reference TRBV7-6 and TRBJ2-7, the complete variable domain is GAGVSQSPRYKVTKRGQDVALRCDPISGHVSLYWYRQALGQGPEFLTYFNYEAQQDKSGLPNDRFSAERPEGSISTLTIQRTEQRDSAMYRCASSSKKVPYSYEQYFGPGTRLTVT.

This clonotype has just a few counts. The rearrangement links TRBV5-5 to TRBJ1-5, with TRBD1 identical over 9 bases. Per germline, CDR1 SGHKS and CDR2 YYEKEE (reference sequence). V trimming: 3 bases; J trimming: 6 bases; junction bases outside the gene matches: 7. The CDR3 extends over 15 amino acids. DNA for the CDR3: TGTGCCAGCAGCTCCACAGGGGGCAATGGTCAGCCCCAGCATTTT. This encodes CASSSTGGNGQPQHF.

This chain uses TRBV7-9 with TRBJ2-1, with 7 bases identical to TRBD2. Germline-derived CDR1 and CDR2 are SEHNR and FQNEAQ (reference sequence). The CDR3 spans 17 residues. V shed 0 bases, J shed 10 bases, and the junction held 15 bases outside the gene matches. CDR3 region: CASSLAGLAGVIREQFF. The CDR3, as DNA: TGTGCCAGCAGCTTAGCGGGGCTGGCGGGAGTAATAAGAGAGCAGTTCTTC.

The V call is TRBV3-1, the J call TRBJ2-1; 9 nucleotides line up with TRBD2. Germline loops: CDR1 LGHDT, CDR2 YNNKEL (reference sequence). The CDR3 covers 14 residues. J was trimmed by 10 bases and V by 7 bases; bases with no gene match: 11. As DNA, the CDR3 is TGTGCCAGCACGGGGGTAGCGGGAGCCGGCGAGCAGTTCTTC. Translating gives CASTGVAGAGEQFF.

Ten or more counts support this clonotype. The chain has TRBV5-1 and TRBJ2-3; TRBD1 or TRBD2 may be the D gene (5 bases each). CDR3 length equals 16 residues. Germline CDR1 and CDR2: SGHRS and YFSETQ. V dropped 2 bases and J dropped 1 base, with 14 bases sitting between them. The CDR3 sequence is CASSFPRGSGTDTQYF. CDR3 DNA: TGCGCCAGCAGCTTTCCTCGGGGCTCGGGCACAGATACGCAGTATTTT.

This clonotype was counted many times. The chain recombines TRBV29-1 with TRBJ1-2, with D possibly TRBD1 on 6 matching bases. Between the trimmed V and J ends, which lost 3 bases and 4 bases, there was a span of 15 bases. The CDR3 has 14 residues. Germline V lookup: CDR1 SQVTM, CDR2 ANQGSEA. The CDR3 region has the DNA TGCAGCGTTGAGAACACAGGGTTTGCCTATGGCTACACCTTC. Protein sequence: CSVENTGFAYGYTF.

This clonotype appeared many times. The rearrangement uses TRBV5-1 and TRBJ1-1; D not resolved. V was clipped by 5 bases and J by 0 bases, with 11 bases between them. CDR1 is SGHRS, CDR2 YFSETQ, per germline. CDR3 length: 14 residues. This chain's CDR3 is CASRQAGVNTEAFF. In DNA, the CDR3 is TGCGCCAGCAGGCAGGCGGGTGTGAACACTGAAGCTTTCTTT.

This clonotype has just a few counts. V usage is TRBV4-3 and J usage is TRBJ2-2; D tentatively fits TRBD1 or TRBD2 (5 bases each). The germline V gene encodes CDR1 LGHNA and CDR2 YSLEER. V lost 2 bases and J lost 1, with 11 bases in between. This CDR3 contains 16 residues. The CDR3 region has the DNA TGCGCCAGCAGCCAAACTCCTGGGGGGAACACCGGGGAGCTGTTTTTT. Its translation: CASSQTPGGNTGELFF.

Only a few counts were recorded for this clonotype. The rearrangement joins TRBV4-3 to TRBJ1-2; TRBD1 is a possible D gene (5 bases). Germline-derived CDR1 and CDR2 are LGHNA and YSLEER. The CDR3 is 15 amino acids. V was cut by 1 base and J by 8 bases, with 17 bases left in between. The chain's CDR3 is CASSQVVGGMRGYTF. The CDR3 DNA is TGCGCCAGCAGCCAAGTTGTCGGGGGTATGAGGGGCTACACCTTC.

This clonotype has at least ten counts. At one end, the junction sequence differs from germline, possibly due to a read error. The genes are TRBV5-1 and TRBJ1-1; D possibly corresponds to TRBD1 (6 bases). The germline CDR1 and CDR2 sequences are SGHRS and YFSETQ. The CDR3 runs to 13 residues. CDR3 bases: TGTGCCAGCAGCTTAGGGGGGGGAACTGAAGCTTTCTTT. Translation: CASSLGGGTEAFF.

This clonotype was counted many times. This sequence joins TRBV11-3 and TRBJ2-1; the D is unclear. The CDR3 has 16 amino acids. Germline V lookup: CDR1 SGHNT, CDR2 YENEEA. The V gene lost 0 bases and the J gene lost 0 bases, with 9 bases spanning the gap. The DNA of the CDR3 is TGTGCCAGCAGCTTAGAAGCGACGAGCTCCTACAATGAGCAGTTCTTC. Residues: CASSLEATSSYNEQFF.

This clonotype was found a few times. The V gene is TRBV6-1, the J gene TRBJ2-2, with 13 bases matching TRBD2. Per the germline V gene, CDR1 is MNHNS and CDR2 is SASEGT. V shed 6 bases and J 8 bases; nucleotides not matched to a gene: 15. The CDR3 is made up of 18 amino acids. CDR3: CASSLMGGLAGVPGELFF. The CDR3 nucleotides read TGTGCCAGCAGCCTTATGGGCGGACTAGCGGGAGTTCCAGGGGAGCTGTTTTTT.

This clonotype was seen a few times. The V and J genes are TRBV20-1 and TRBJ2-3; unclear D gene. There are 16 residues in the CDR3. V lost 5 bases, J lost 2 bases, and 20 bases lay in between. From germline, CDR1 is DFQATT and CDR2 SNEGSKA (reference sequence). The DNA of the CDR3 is TGCAGTGCTGGAGTTACCCTCGGGTTCGACACAGATACGCAGTATTTT. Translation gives CSAGVTLGFDTDTQYF.

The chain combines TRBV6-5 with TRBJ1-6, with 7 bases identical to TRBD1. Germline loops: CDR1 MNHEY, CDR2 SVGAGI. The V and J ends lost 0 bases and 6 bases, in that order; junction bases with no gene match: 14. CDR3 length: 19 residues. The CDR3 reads CASSYSRGGWGEGNSPLHF. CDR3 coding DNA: TGTGCCAGCAGTTACTCGAGAGGGGGCTGGGGGGAAGGTAATTCACCCCTCCACTTT.

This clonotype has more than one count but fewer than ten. In DNA form, the CDR3 reads TGCAGTGCTAGAGTTTTCACTAGCGGGAGCAGGTACGAGCAGTACTTC. As protein: CSARVFTSGSRYEQYF. The chain combines TRBV20-1 with TRBJ2-7; 11 bases are shared with TRBD2. With 1 base clipped from V and 4 bases from J, the junction kept 9 bases outside the gene matches. The CDR3 runs 16 residues. Germline loops: CDR1 DFQATT, CDR2 SNEGSKA (reference sequence).